The subject of this entry is one TCR beta chain. The data stem from a study of blood T cell repertoires in COVID-19. Study as a whole: Samples of COVID-19 (acute and convalescent) were obtained from the United States, Italy and Spain. The cDNA or gDNA used as material had been derived from T cells, B-cell-depleted T cells, or PBMCs.

Original data processing: Researchers report that nucleated cell counts were estimated from reference gene primer amplification. The assay was immunoSEQ multiplex PCR, and TCRdb's table has in-frame clones only and misses some. The V and J calls and the clone size are those of that table, but D and trimming were determined from the DNA. The profile covers roughly 120,000 clones, with around 85% appearing a single time and approximately 8.7% taken by the ten largest. From germline, CDR1 is KGHDR and CDR2 SFDVKD. This CDR3 is 17 amino acids long. The V segment lost 3 bases and the J segment 5 bases; nucleotides outside the gene matches: 11.

Sequencing input: peripheral blood. The origin of this receptor is a man between 70 and 80 years old who had recovered from COVID-19. V usage is TRBV24-1 and J usage is TRBJ2-5, with 10 bases that match TRBD1. The CDR3 DNA is TGTGCCACCAGTGATCGAAAATTCACGGGACAGGGGGAGACCCAGTACTTC. It yields the protein CATSDRKFTGQGETQYF.